This T cell receptor (beta chain) was retrieved from a study of CD8+CD57+ T cells in acquired aplastic anemia. Study-level background: DNA recovered from sorted CD4+ and CD8+ cells had a mean of about 3 ug.

Notes on the study in general: In common between the patients and the controls were some 28 CD8+ CDR3 sequences.

Using genomic DNA as the template, TCR beta VDJ and CDR3 profiling was carried out. One entry per CDR3 protein, called by TCRdb with MiXCR from the reads. The table records 100,000 to 150,000 distinct CDR3 sequences, nearly 40% of them present only once. This CDR3 is 15 amino acids long. V lost 0 bases, J lost 3 bases, and 12 bases lay in between. Germline lookup yields CDR1 MNHEY and CDR2 SVGAGI. A few counts support this clonotype. Its target is not known. Being one base from a much bigger clone, this may be a read error. Only patients with CD8+CD57+ cell expansion on flow cytometry were chosen for sequencing. Therapy had not been given to patients before blood sampling.

The specimen was sorted CD4+, CD8+, or CD8+CD57+ T cells (not recorded which) from PBMCs. The rearrangement uses TRBV6-5 and TRBJ2-7; possibly TRBD1 for D (6 bases). The receptor was isolated from a human donor with aplastic anemia. Written as DNA, the CDR3 is TGTGCCAGCAGTTACTCGGACAGTAGGTACTACGAGCAGTACGTC. This encodes CASSYSDSRYYEQYV.